Listed here are 10 T cell receptor beta chains from one sample, sequenced in a study of shared clonotypes between healthy human individuals. Libraries were prepared by immunoSEQ multiplex PCR; TCRdb keeps only in-frame clonotypes and omits some of them. Here the sample spans under 2,000,000 clones, approximately 95% being singletons. CD45RO negativity and positive selection for CCR7 defined naive CD8 cells, a population that excluded terminally differentiated effector memory CD45RA+ cells. Sample: naive CD8+ T cells sorted from blood. Receptors originate from a man younger than 30 in good health.

Notes on this clone: Other DNA sequences within the sample encode an identical CDR3. The V and J genes are TRBV28 and TRBJ2-7; no definite D call. This CDR3 region has 11 residues. From germline, CDR1 is MDHEN and CDR2 SYDVKM. V lost 4 bases and J lost 6, with 7 bases in between. The CDR3 DNA reads TGTGCCAGCAGTTACTCGGGCGAGCAGTACTTC. Its translation: CASSYSGEQYF.

In this sample, this clone turned up a few times. This may arise from a read error, as a much more abundant clone is one base away. This sample includes further DNA sequences coding for the same CDR3. The CDR3 DNA reads as TGTGCCAGCAGCGTAGGAGCGGGCACTGAAGCTTTCTTT. It specifies CASSVGAGTEAFF. The genes are TRBV9 and TRBJ1-1; the D is unclear. V lost 0 bases and J lost 4, with 7 bases in between. The germline V gene encodes CDR1 SGDLS and CDR2 YYNGEE. This CDR3 comprises 13 residues.

The rearrangement joins TRBV7-9 to TRBJ2-5; 13 bases fit TRBD2. The CDR3 is 15 amino acids. Germline trimming cut 4 bases from V and 2 bases from J; bases unmatched to any gene: 1. The V gene's germline CDR1 is SEHNR and CDR2 FQNEAQ (reference sequence). Written as DNA, the CDR3 is TGTGCCAGCAGCTGGGGACTAGCGGGACAAGAGACCCAGTACTTC. This codes for CASSWGLAGQETQYF.

The chain couples TRBV2 to TRBJ2-2; TRBD2 agrees at 13 bases. This CDR3 has 16 amino acids. Germline values: CDR1 SNHLY, CDR2 FYNNEI. Trimming at V came to 6 bases and at J to 4 bases, leaving 5 bases not matched to a gene. The CDR3: CASRPTSGGATGELFF. For the CDR3, the DNA is TGTGCCAGCAGGCCTACTAGCGGGGGGGCCACCGGGGAGCTGTTTTTT.

The CDR3 region is CASSFMNPNEQFF. The CDR3, as DNA: TGTGCCAGCAGCTTTATGAACCCCAATGAGCAGTTCTTC. This rearrangement joins TRBV7-9 to TRBJ2-1; D gene uncertain. The CDR3 is 13 residues long. V was shortened by 3 bases and J by 6 bases, with 9 bases between the two germline ends. Germline V gene data show CDR1 as SEHNR and CDR2 as FQNEAQ (reference sequence). Filled out from reference TRBV7-9 and TRBJ2-1, the complete variable domain reads DTGVSQNPRHKITKRGQNVTFRCDPISEHNRLYWYRQTLGQGPEFLTYFQNEAQLEKSRLLSDRFSAERPKGSFSTLEIQRTEQGDSAMYLCASSFMNPNEQFFGPGTRLTVL.

The J gene is TRBJ2-7, the V gene TRBV10-3; 8 bases align to TRBD1. Germline V gives CDR1 ENHRY, CDR2 SYGVKD. The CDR3 has 16 residues. Unmatched junction bases numbered 15, after V lost 4 bases and J lost 7 bases. As DNA, the CDR3 is TGTGCCATCAGTGGAGGGACAGGTCCTACTACGGGGGAGCAGTACTTC. This encodes CAISGGTGPTTGEQYF.

The rearrangement links TRBV5-8 to TRBJ1-1, with 8 bases fitting TRBD1. This CDR3 is 16 amino acids long. V lost 2 bases and J lost 5; bases outside the gene matches: 11. Germline lookup yields CDR1 SGHTS and CDR2 YDEGEE. Written as DNA, the CDR3 is TGTGCCAGCAGCTTACCCCAGGGGGCGCGATGGACTGAAGCTTTCTTT. This codes for CASSLPQGARWTEAFF.

This sequence joins TRBV29-1 and TRBJ2-2; D not resolved. Germline loops: CDR1 SQVTM, CDR2 ANQGSEA. This CDR3 has 13 residues. Trimming cost V 0 bases and J 3 bases, with 5 bases left between them. Written as DNA, the CDR3 is TGCAGCGTTGAAGATGCAGACACCGGGGAGCTGTTTTTT. It specifies CSVEDADTGELFF.

The V gene is TRBV4-1, the J gene TRBJ2-1; the match to TRBD2 covers 7 bases. Germline CDR1 MGHRA, CDR2 YSYEKL. With V trimmed by 1 base and J by 0 bases, 9 bases remained unmatched. The CDR3 has 18 residues. DNA for the CDR3: TGCGCCAGCAGCCAAGGCGGGAGTCTAGCCAGCTCCTACAATGAGCAGTTCTTC. This codes for CASSQGGSLASSYNEQFF.

The V gene is TRBV10-3, the J gene TRBJ1-3; D ambiguous. V lost 2 bases to trimming and J lost 0 bases, with 11 bases between them. The CDR3 is 16 residues long. The germline V gene encodes CDR1 ENHRY and CDR2 SYGVKD. CDR3 region: CAISEASAASGNTIYF. In nucleotides, the CDR3 is TGTGCCATCAGTGAGGCATCCGCGGCCTCTGGAAACACCATATATTTT.